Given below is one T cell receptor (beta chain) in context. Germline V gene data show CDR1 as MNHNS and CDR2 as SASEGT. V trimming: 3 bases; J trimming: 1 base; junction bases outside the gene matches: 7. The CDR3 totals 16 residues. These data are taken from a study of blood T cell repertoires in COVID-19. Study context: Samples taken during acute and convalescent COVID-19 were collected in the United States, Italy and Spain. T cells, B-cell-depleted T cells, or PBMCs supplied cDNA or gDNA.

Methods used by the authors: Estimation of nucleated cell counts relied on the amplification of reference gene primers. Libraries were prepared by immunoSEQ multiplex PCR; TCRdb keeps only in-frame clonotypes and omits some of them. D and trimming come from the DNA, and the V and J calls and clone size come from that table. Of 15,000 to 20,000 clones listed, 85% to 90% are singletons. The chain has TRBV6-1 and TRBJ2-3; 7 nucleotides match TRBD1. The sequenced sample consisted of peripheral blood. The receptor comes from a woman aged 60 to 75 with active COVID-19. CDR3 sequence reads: CASSDYEGAGTDTQYF. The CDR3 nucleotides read TGTGCCAGCAGTGATTACGAGGGGGCGGGCACAGATACGCAGTATTTT.